The clone carrying this T cell receptor beta chain showed up just once. The source of the sample is a study of T cell changes during pregnancy in multiple sclerosis. The CDR3 is 14 amino acids. Germline V gene sequence: CDR1 MDHEN, CDR2 SYDVKM. V shed 3 bases and J shed 1 base, with 9 bases lying between them. Clones were read by immunoSEQ multiplex PCR, and TCRdb kept only the in-frame ones, dropping some. The repertoire has around 130,000 clones, less than 97% of them found once; the top ten carry more than 0.4%. The sample in question was peripheral blood, obtained after pregnancy. The origin of this receptor is a female donor with multiple sclerosis, enrolled in a pregnancy study. This chain uses TRBV28 with TRBJ1-1; a weak D match, TRBD1 (5 bases). For the CDR3, the DNA is TGTGCCAGCAGTTTGTTGGGGGGGAACACTGAAGCTTTCTTT. This codes for CASSLLGGNTEAFF.